This record concerns one TCR beta chain sequence. Its antigen is undetermined. This record belongs to a study of cytomegalovirus exposure and HLA in healthy donors. Findings and caveats of the study: When analyzed later, a missense DCLRE1C variant was found to be linked to TCR beta V- and J-gene trimming.

Primers included in the PCR were 60 Vbeta and 13 Jbeta primers. Profiling relied on immunoSEQ multiplex PCR, and the TCRdb table lists in-frame clones only, not all of them. Its listing shows around 200,000 clones. The sequencing sample was made of PBMCs. This receptor was identified in a girl aged 2-10 years in good health and CMV-seropositive.

In DNA, the CDR3 is TGTGCCTGGAATCCTGGACGGGGGGTTGGCGAGCAGTACTTC. Residues: CAWNPGRGVGEQYF. This chain uses TRBV30 with TRBJ2-7; 7 nucleotides match TRBD2. Germline V gene sequence: CDR1 GTSNPN, CDR2 SVGIG (reference sequence). V lost 4 bases to trimming and J lost 6 bases; unmatched junction nucleotides: 12. The CDR3 spans 14 residues.